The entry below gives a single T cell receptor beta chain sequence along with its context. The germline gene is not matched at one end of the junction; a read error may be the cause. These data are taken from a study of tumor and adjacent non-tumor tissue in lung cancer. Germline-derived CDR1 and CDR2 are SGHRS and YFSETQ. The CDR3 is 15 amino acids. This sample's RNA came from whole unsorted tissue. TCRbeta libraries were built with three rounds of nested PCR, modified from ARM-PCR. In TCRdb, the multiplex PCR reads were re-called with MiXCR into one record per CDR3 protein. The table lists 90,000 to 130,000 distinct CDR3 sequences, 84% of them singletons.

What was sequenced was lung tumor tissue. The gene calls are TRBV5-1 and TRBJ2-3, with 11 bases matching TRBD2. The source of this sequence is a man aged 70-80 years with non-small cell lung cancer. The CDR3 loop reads CASGLVLAGGDAHYF. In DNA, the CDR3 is TGCGCCAGCGGCTTGGTGCTAGCGGGGGGAGATGCGCATTATTTT.